A selection of T cell receptor beta chains follows, all from one sample in a study of blood T cell repertoires in COVID-19. Assay: immunoSEQ multiplex PCR; the TCRdb copy retains only in-frame clones and omits some. The sample carries 45,000 to 60,000 clones, 85% recorded once. Sequencing was done on a sample of peripheral blood. These receptors originate from a human donor in a cohort sampled during active COVID-19. Each CDR3 is given with its conserved first and last residue. A D gene is named only where the DNA matches it firmly. Clone size is stated in some rows and not others, as once, few, many or a class when expanded.

d_call j_call clone_size v_call cdr3_aa cdr3_nt
. TRBJ1-1 . TRBV19 CASSIEGRTEAFF TGTGCCAGTAGTATAGAGGGGCGGACTGAAGCTTTCTTT
. TRBJ1-1 . TRBV2 CASSPMNTEAFF TGTGCCAGCAGTCCCATGAACACTGAAGCTTTCTTT
. TRBJ1-1 once TRBV7-9 CASSPRGGSNTEAFF TGTGCCAGCAGCCCCCGGGGGGGCTCGAACACTGAAGCTTTCTTT
. TRBJ1-2 . TRBV6-5 CASIAAGRELDGYTF TGTGCCAGCATCGCGGCAGGGAGGGAGTTGGATGGCTACACCTTC
. TRBJ2-6 . TRBV19 CASSIWSSGANVLTF TGTGCCAGTAGTATTTGGAGCTCTGGGGCCAACGTCCTGACTTTC
. TRBJ1-2 . TRBV5-4 CASSLASDSYTF TGTGCCAGCAGTCTTGCGAGTGACAGCTACACCTTC
TRBD2 TRBJ2-1 . TRBV6-5 CASSYLLAGGLNEQFF TGTGCCAGCAGTTACCTACTAGCGGGAGGCCTCAATGAGCAGTTCTTC
TRBD2 TRBJ2-1 . TRBV6-6 CASSYMTSGRNEQFF TGTGCCAGCAGTTACATGACTAGCGGGAGGAATGAGCAGTTCTTC
TRBD2 TRBJ2-1 . TRBV10-3 CAISGERVQLAGGNEQFF TGTGCCATCAGTGGAGAAAGGGTACAACTAGCGGGAGGCAATGAGCAGTTCTTC
. TRBJ2-3 . TRBV5-1 CASSLAQVTDTQYF TGCGCCAGCAGCTTGGCCCAGGTCACAGATACGCAGTATTTT
. TRBJ2-1 . TRBV29-1 CSVGQYEQFF TGCAGCGTTGGTCAGTATGAGCAGTTCTTC
. TRBJ2-1 . TRBV6-5 CASSRTLGGYNEQFF TGTGCCAGCAGCCGAACCCTTGGCGGGTACAATGAGCAGTTCTTC
. TRBJ1-1 once TRBV5-1 CASSLQILNTEAFF TGCGCCAGCAGCTTACAGATACTGAACACTGAAGCTTTCTTT
. TRBJ1-2 . TRBV9 CASSVEEFLDYGYTF TGTGCCAGCAGCGTAGAAGAGTTCTTGGACTATGGCTACACCTTC
. TRBJ2-1 . TRBV18 CASSPDRSSYNEQFF TGTGCCAGCTCACCAGATAGGAGCTCCTACAATGAGCAGTTCTTC
TRBD1 TRBJ2-7 . TRBV5-1 CASSPGTGLIYEQYF TGCGCCAGCAGCCCGGGGACAGGGCTAATCTACGAGCAGTACTTC
. TRBJ2-7 once TRBV6-5 CASNSGQNYEQYF TGTGCCAGCAATTCAGGACAGAACTACGAGCAGTACTTC
. TRBJ1-2 . TRBV30 CAVRTVYGYTF TGTGCAGTTCGGACAGTTTATGGCTACACCTTC